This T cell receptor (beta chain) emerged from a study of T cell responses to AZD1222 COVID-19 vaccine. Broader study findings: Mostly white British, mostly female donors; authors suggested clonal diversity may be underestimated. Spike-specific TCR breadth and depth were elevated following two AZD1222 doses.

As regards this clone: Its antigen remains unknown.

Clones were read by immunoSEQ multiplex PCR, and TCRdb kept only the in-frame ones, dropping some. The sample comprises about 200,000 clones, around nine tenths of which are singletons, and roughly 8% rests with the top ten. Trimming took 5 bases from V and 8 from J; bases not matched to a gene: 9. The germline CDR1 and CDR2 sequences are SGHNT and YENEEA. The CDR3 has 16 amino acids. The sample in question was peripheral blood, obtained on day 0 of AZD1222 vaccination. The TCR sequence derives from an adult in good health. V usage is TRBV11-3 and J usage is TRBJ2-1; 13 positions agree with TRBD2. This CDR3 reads CASSPRLAGGVDEQFF. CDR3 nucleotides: TGTGCCAGCAGCCCGAGACTAGCGGGGGGAGTCGATGAGCAGTTCTTC. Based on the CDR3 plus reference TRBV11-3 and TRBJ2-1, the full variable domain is EAGVVQSPRYKIIEKKQPVAFWCNPISGHNTLYWYLQNLGQGPELLIRYENEEAVDDSQLPKDRFSAERLKGVDSTLKIQPAELGDSAVYLCASSPRLAGGVDEQFFGPGTRLTVL.